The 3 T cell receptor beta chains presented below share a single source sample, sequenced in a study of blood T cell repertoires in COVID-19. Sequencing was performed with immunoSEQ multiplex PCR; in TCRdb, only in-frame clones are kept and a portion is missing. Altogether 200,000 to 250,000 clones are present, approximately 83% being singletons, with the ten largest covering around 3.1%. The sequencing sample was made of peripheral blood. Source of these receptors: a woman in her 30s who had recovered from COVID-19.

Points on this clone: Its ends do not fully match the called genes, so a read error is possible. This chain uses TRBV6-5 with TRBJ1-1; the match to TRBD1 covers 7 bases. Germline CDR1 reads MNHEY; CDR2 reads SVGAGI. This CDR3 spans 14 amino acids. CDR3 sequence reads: CASRYYRGNTEAFF. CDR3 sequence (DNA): TGTGCCAGCAGGTACTACAGGGGCAACACTGAAGCTTTCTTT.

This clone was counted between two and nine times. In nucleotides, the CDR3 is TGTGCCAGCAGTGAAGGAGGGAACAATCAGCCCCAGCATTTT. Residues: CASSEGGNNQPQHF. The rearrangement uses TRBV2 and TRBJ1-5; D ambiguous. CDR3 size: 14 residues. Germline assignment: CDR1 SNHLY and CDR2 FYNNEI. V lost 1 base and J lost 3, with 7 bases in between.

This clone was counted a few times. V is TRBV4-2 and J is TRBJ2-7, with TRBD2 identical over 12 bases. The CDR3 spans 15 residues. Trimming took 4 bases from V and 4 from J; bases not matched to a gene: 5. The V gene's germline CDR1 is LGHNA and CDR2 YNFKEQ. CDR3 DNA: TGTGCCAGCAGCCCCATGACTAGCGGGAGTTACGAGCAGTACTTC. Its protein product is CASSPMTSGSYEQYF.